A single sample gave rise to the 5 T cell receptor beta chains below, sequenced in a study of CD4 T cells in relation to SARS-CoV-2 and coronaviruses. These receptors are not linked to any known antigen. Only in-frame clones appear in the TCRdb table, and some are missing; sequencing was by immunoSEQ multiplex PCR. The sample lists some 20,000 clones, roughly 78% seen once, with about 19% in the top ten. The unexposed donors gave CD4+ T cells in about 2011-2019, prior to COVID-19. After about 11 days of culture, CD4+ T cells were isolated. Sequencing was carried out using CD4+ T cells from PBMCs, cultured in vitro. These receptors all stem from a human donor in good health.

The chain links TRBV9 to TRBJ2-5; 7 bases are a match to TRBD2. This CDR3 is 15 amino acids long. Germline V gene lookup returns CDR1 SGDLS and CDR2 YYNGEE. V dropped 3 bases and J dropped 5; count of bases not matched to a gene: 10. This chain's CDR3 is CASSDGGGTGETQYF. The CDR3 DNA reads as TGTGCCAGCAGCGATGGGGGAGGGACGGGGGAGACCCAGTACTTC.

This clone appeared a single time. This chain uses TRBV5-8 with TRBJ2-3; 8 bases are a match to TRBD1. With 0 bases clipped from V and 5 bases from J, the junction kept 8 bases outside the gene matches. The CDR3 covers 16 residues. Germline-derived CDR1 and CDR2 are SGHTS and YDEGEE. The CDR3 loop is CASSLVPGGIGDTQYF. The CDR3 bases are TGTGCCAGCAGCTTGGTTCCAGGGGGCATCGGAGATACGCAGTATTTT. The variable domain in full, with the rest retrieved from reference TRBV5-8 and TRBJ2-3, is EAGVTQSPTHLIKTRGQQATLRCSPISGHTSVYWYQQALGLGLQFLLWYDEGEERNRGNFPPRFSGRQFPNYSSELNVNALELEDSALYLCASSLVPGGIGDTQYFGPGTRLTVL.

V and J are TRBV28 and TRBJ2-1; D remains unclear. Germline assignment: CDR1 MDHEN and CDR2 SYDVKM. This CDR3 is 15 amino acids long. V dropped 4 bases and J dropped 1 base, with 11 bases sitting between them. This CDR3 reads CASSSGRNSYNEQFF. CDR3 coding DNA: TGTGCCAGCAGTTCCGGGCGGAATTCCTACAATGAGCAGTTCTTC.

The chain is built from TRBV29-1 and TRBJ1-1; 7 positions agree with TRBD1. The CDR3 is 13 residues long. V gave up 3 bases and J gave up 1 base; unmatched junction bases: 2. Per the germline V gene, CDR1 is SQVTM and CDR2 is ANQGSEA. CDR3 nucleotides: TGCAGCGTTGACAGGGGGGCGAACACTGAAGCTTTCTTT. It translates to CSVDRGANTEAFF.

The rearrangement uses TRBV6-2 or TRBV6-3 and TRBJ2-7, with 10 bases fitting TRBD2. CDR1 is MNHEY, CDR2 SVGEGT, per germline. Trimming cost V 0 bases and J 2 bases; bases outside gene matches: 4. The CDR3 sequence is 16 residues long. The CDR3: CASSYSISGGTYEQYF. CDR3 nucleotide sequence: TGTGCCAGCAGTTACTCGATTAGCGGGGGGACCTACGAGCAGTACTTC.